This T cell receptor (beta chain) was retrieved from a study of T cell responses to AZD1222 COVID-19 vaccine. Second-dose groups at about 4 or about 12 weeks were pooled. The data were produced by immunoSEQ multiplex PCR, yet TCRdb's version contains in-frame clones alone and is incomplete. The repertoire holds more than 150,000 clones, with roughly 94% as singletons. On this clone itself: Its target is not known.

Study conclusions and caveats: Unmutated regions of variants are reportedly targeted by nearly half of spike-specific TCRs. Spike was spanned by vaccine-associated CD4 TCRs, with dominance at 160-218 and 743-854. Only a handful of people who got AZD1222 tested seropositive at baseline.

Trimming shortened V by 2 bases and J by 3 bases, and 8 bases separated the two germline ends. The CDR3 has 14 residues. CDR1 and CDR2 from the germline V gene are MNHEY and SMNVEV (reference sequence). The receptor's source is an adult who received the AZD1222 COVID-19 vaccine. The chain recombines TRBV27 with TRBJ2-1; D possibly corresponds to TRBD1 (6 bases). The material sequenced was peripheral blood, taken 28 days after the second AZD1222 dose. CDR3 nucleotide sequence: TGTGCCAGCAGTTTAAACAGGGTCTACAATGAGCAGTTCTTC. This translates into CASSLNRVYNEQFF.